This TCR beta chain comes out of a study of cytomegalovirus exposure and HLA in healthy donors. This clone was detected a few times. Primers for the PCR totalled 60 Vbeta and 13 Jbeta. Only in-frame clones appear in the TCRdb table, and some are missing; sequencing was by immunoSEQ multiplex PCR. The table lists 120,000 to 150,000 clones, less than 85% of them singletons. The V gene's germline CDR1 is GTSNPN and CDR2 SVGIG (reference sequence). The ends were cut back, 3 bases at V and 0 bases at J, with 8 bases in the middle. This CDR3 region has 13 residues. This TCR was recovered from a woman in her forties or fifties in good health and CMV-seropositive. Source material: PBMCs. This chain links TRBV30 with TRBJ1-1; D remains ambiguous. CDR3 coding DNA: TGTGCCTGGAGGCCTAACCTGAACACTGAAGCTTTCTTT. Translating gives CAWRPNLNTEAFF.